Shown below are 2 T cell receptor beta chains from a single sample sequenced in a study of T-cell memory formation after mild COVID-19. Using its own MiXCR run on the 5' RACE reads, TCRdb lists one record per CDR3 protein. This sample has approximately 500,000 distinct CDR3 sequences, with 25% found just once. Sequencing input: PBMCs or a T cell subset sorted from them (not recorded which). Source of these receptors: an adult woman who had mild COVID-19 (a few samples of this study predate the infection). Cell type and time point are not known.

The rearrangement links TRBV11-2 to TRBJ2-1; possibly TRBD1 or TRBD2 for D (5 bases each). Germline CDR1 reads SGHAT; CDR2 reads FQNNGV. Trimming removed 0 bases at V and 0 bases at J, with 12 bases between. The CDR3 extends over 17 amino acids. DNA for the CDR3: TGTGCCAGCAGCTTAGATGCCTGGGGGAGCTCCTACAATGAGCAGTTCTTC. Amino acid sequence: CASSLDAWGSSYNEQFF.

The V call is TRBV30, the J call TRBJ2-1; 8 bases fit TRBD2. Germline V lookup: CDR1 GTSNPN, CDR2 SVGIG (reference sequence). Germline trimming cut 2 bases from V and 12 bases from J; bases unmatched to any gene: 9. This CDR3 has 13 amino acids. This CDR3 is CAWSPPGLGVQFF. The CDR3 DNA reads as TGTGCCTGGAGTCCCCCGGGACTAGGTGTGCAGTTCTTC.